This is a list of T cell receptor beta chains from one sample in a study of radiotherapy plus CTLA-4 blockade in lung cancer. The table came from immunoSEQ multiplex PCR; TCRdb's copy has only in-frame clones and leaves some out. The sample includes around 70,000 clones, approximately 79% seen only once; the top ten take roughly 15%. The specimen was peripheral blood, collected from a patient treated with radiotherapy plus ipilimumab. The source is a human donor with non-small cell lung cancer whose response to radiotherapy plus ipilimumab could not be evaluated. Some clones in this sample may be carry-over from other donors' samples. Each CDR3 is given with its conserved first and last residue. Each record gives: D gene, V gene, J gene, CDR3 protein, CDR3 DNA. D genes are given only for firm matches.

-	TRBV5-1	TRBJ2-6	CASSLSGSGANVLTF	TGCGCCAGCAGCTTGTCGGGCTCTGGGGCCAACGTCCTGACTTTC
-	TRBV5-8	TRBJ1-3	CASSPPGSGNTIYF	TGTGCCAGCAGCCCCCCAGGTTCTGGAAACACCATATATTTT
TRBD1	TRBV7-9	TRBJ1-1	CASSYAPGGTEAFF	TGTGCCAGCAGTTACGCCCCAGGGGGCACTGAAGCTTTCTTT
TRBD2	TRBV29-1	TRBJ2-3	CSVELGLAGGVESTDTQYF	TGCAGCGTTGAGTTAGGACTAGCGGGGGGCGTGGAGAGCACAGATACGCAGTATTTT